In this sample, the clone carrying this TCR beta chain turned up a few times. Each CDR3 protein is one row after TCRdb ran MiXCR on the 5' RACE reads. The table shows 110,000 or so distinct CDR3 sequences, with 22% occurring only once. This sample is drawn from a study of T-cell memory formation after mild COVID-19. Trimming cost V 1 base and J 4 bases; bases outside gene matches: 8. Germline CDR1 reads LGHDT; CDR2 reads YNNKEL (reference sequence). CDR3 length: 16 residues. This receptor was identified in a man younger than 35 who had mild COVID-19 (a few samples of this study predate the infection). Cell type and time point are not known. Sequenced sample: PBMCs or a T cell subset sorted from them (not recorded which). V gene TRBV3-1 combines with J gene TRBJ2-3; TRBD1 aligns across 7 bases. The CDR3 nucleotides read TGTGCCAGCAGCCAAGGGGAAGGGGGCGTCGCAGATACGCAGTATTTT. Amino acids: CASSQGEGGVADTQYF.